One and the same sample provided the 11 T cell receptor beta chains below, sequenced in a study of identical twins (dated by TCRdb to the mid-2010s). Libraries were constructed by 5' RACE. Sequencer: Illumina HiSeq 2000. The raw public reads went through TCRdb reprocessing: fastp at Q25, MiXCR clone calling, in-frame beta chains kept. Rows are combined by CDR3 protein, so each entry shows the most common genes and DNA. Within this sample are roughly 260,000 distinct CDR3 sequences, with about 14% of them counted one time only. Approximately 10% of the sample is taken by the ten largest. The sequencing sample was made of memory (CD45RO+) T cells sorted from blood. In light of the paper, this sample's cell subset or site label describes: CD45RO+ enriched T cells. The receptors were sampled from a woman aged 18 to 35 in good health.

Turning to this clonotype: A read error may explain this, as a much larger clone is one base away. V gene TRBV5-1 combines with J gene TRBJ1-1; D gene unclear. Germline values: CDR1 SGHRS, CDR2 YFSETQ. This CDR3 is 13 amino acids long. In nucleotides, the CDR3 is TGCGCCAGCAGCTTGGTGGTGAACACTGAAGCTCTCTTT. Translated: CASSLVVNTEALF.

The sample holds a few counts of this clonotype. The CDR3 region is CASSIVAGATGELFF. The CDR3 region has the DNA TGTGCCAGCAGCATAGTAGCGGGAGCCACCGGGGAGCTGTTTTTT. The chain uses TRBV6-2 or TRBV6-3 and TRBJ2-2; TRBD2 aligns across 9 bases. J gave up 4 bases and V 6 bases, and 6 bases lay outside the gene matches. From germline, CDR1 is MNHEY and CDR2 SVGEGT. This CDR3 comprises 15 residues.

The CDR3 DNA sequence: TGTGCCAGCAGCGTAGGGGGGGGTAACGAGCAGTACTTC. Its translation is CASSVGGGNEQYF. V gene TRBV9 combines with J gene TRBJ2-7; 7 bases line up with TRBD2. The germline V gene has CDR1 SGDLS and CDR2 YYNGEE. V was pared by 0 bases and J by 5 bases, with 2 bases of the junction left unmatched. The CDR3 runs to 13 residues.

The chain has TRBV11-3 and TRBJ1-1; D is possibly TRBD1 (5 bases). The CDR3 extends over 14 amino acids. Germline V gene lookup returns CDR1 SGHNT and CDR2 YENEEA. V was shortened by 5 bases and J by 5 bases, with 15 bases between the two germline ends. CDR3 sequence: CASSPNNGGTEAFF. DNA of the CDR3: TGTGCCAGCAGCCCGAATAACGGGGGGACTGAAGCTTTCTTT.

The table lists this clonotype with a few counts. V usage is TRBV5-6 and J usage is TRBJ2-7; no definite D call. The CDR3 is 14 amino acids. Germline V gene sequence: CDR1 SGHDT, CDR2 YYEEEE. The germline V and J ends were trimmed by 6 bases and 2 bases, with 15 bases remaining between them. DNA of the CDR3: TGTGCCAGCACCCCACCGCCCTCAACCTACGAGCAGTACTTC. It yields the protein CASTPPPSTYEQYF.

This clonotype was observed a few times. The chain joins TRBV20-1 to TRBJ2-7, with D unclear. V was pared by 3 bases and J by 2 bases, with 8 bases between. This CDR3 contains 12 residues. The germline CDR1 and CDR2 sequences are DFQATT and SNEGSKA (reference sequence). The CDR3 coding sequence is TGCAGTGCTAGGAAGAGTACCTACGAGCAGTACTTC. Protein sequence: CSARKSTYEQYF.

The chain is built from TRBV12-3 or TRBV12-4 and TRBJ1-2; D uncertain. This CDR3 is built from 14 residues. Trimming stripped 2 bases from V and 2 bases from J, with 9 bases between. In DNA, the CDR3 is TGTGCCAGCAGTTTAATGGTCACCAACTATGGCTACACCTTC. It is translated as CASSLMVTNYGYTF.

The chain uses TRBV10-2 and TRBJ2-6; weak D call: TRBD1 (6 bases). The V gene's germline CDR1 is WSHSY and CDR2 SAAADI. Trimming took off 9 bases at V and 4 bases at J, with 10 bases between the two ends. The CDR3 runs 13 residues. The CDR3 DNA is TGCGCCAGTAACAGGGCCGGGGCCAACGTCCTGACTTTC. This translates into CASNRAGANVLTF.

This clonotype was seen a few times. This rearrangement joins TRBV3-1 to TRBJ1-5, with TRBD1 identical over 7 bases. The germline V gene encodes CDR1 LGHDT and CDR2 YNNKEL (reference sequence). The CDR3 covers 17 residues. J was trimmed by 0 bases and V by 4 bases; bases with no gene match: 9. The CDR3 coding sequence is TGTGCCAGCAGCCTTTGGGGGCAGGGGGGTAGCAATCAGCCCCAGCATTTT. It specifies CASSLWGQGGSNQPQHF.

The chain couples TRBV3-1 to TRBJ2-7; D call uncertain. This CDR3 is 14 amino acids long. The V gene's germline CDR1 is LGHDT and CDR2 YNNKEL (reference sequence). V was shortened by 3 bases and J by 1 base, with 10 bases between the two germline ends. The CDR3 nucleotides read TGTGCCAGCAGCCATCGGTCCAATTCCTACGAGCAGTACTTC. This translates into CASSHRSNSYEQYF.

This clonotype was picked up a small number of times. The V gene is TRBV5-5, the J gene TRBJ1-3; D uncertain. This CDR3 has 13 amino acids. Trimming removed 7 bases from V and 4 bases from J, with 12 bases in between. The germline gives CDR1 SGHKS, CDR2 YYEKEE (reference sequence). This CDR3 is CASGSTRGNTIYF. In nucleotides, the CDR3 is TGTGCCAGCGGCTCCACCCGAGGAAACACCATATATTTT.